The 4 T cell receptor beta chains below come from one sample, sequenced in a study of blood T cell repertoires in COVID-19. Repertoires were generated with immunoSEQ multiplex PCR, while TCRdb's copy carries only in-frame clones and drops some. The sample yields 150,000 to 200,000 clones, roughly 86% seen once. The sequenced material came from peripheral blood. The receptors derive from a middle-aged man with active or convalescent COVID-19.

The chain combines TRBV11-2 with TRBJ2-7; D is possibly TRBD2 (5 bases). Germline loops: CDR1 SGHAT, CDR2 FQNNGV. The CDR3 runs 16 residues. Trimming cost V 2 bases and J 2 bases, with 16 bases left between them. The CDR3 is CASSLSSSGSPYEQYF. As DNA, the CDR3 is TGTGCCAGCAGCTTATCTTCAAGCGGATCACCCTACGAGCAGTACTTC.

CDR3 protein: CASTWGVGAKNIQYF. The CDR3 DNA reads as TGTGCCAGCACTTGGGGAGTCGGGGCCAAAAACATTCAGTACTTC. V gene TRBV6-5 combines with J gene TRBJ2-4; possible D gene TRBD2, 5 bases. Germline CDR1 reads MNHEY; CDR2 reads SVGAGI. V lost 7 bases and J 1 base, leaving 14 bases between the germline ends. The CDR3 sequence is 15 residues long.

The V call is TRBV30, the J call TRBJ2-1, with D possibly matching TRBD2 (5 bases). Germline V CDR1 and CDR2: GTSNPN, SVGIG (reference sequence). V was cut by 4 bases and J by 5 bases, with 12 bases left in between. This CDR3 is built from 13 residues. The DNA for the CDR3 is TGTGCCTGGACCCAGGACTCTAACAATGAGCAGTTCTTC. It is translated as CAWTQDSNNEQFF.

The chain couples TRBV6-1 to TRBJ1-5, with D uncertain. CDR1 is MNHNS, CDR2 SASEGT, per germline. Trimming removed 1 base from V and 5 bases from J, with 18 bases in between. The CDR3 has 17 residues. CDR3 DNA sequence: TGTGCCAGCAGTGAAGTCCTTCCGCCGAACTCTTATCAGCCCCAGCATTTT. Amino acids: CASSEVLPPNSYQPQHF.